Listed below are T cell receptor beta chains from one sample, sequenced in a study of T-cell reconstitution after alpha-beta-depleted transplantation in children. A single record per CDR3 protein comes from TCRdb applying MiXCR to the PCR reads. The sample shows some 640,000 distinct CDR3 sequences, about 15% of them seen only once. This specimen was PBMCs from the stem cell graft donor, taken from the stem cell graft. Every receptor here comes from a human donor who donated a stem cell graft to a child with acute myeloid leukemia. CDR3s include the opening cysteine and the closing phenylalanine or tryptophan. The order of the fields is J gene, V gene, D gene, clone size, CDR3 DNA, CDR3 protein. D genes are given only for firm matches. Not every row has a clone size; where given, it reads once, few, many or a size class.

TRBJ1-1,TRBV24-1,-,-,TGTGCCACCAGTGACACAGGCTCGTACACGGCTTTCTTT,CATSDTGSYTAFF
TRBJ2-2,TRBV20-1,TRBD2,-,TGCAGTGCTGAGGGGGCGGGGGGGTACACCGGGGAGCTGTTTTTT,CSAEGAGGYTGELFF
TRBJ1-1,TRBV11-2,-,few,TGTGCCAGCAGCTTAGATGGCGAACCCATGAACACTGAAGCTTTCTTT,CASSLDGEPMNTEAFF
TRBJ2-3,TRBV7-2,TRBD1,many,TGTGCCAGCAGCTCGGACAGGGGAAGCACAGATACGCAGTATTTT,CASSSDRGSTDTQYF
TRBJ1-2,TRBV12-3/TRBV12-4,-,-,TGTGCCAGCACCGGCGCGGACTTCAACTATGGCTACACCTTC,CASTGADFNYGYTF
TRBJ2-5,TRBV27,-,few,TGTGCCAGCAGTCGTTCGACAAGCCCAGAGACCCAGTACTTC,CASSRSTSPETQYF
TRBJ1-6,TRBV20-1,TRBD1,many,TGCAGTGCTAGCGATTACCGACAGGGTTTAAATTCACCCCTCCACTTT,CSASDYRQGLNSPLHF
TRBJ1-1,TRBV5-5,TRBD1,many,TGTGCCAGCAGCTGGGATGGACAGGGTAACACTGAAGCTTTCTTT,CASSWDGQGNTEAFF
TRBJ1-3,TRBV7-7,-,many,TGTGCCAGCAACATCTTACAGGGCAGGAGCGATCCAACGTACGGAAACACCATATATTTT,CASNILQGRSDPTYGNTIYF
TRBJ1-1,TRBV12-3/TRBV12-4,-,once,TGTGCCAGCAGTACAAGATCCGGACCGAGCGCTGGAGCTTTCTTT,CASSTRSGPSAGAFF
TRBJ1-1,TRBV20-1,TRBD1,many,TGCAGTGCTAGAGATCGAGACAGGGGATGGACTGAAGCTTTCTTT,CSARDRDRGWTEAFF
TRBJ2-1,TRBV20-1,-,once,TGCAGTGCGAGCGCGGGGCGATACTACAATGAGCAGTTCTTC,CSASAGRYYNEQFF
TRBJ1-1,TRBV20-1,-,many,TGCAGTGCTAGAGATGACCGGGACGGTGAAGCTTTCTTT,CSARDDRDGEAFF
TRBJ1-1,TRBV5-1,TRBD1,few,TGCGCCAGCAGCTTGTCCGTTTCCGTCAGGGGGTCAACTCAAGCTTTCTTT,CASSLSVSVRGSTQAFF
TRBJ2-1,TRBV12-3/TRBV12-4,TRBD1,many,TGTGCCAGCAGAAACGACAGGGAAAATGAGCAGTTCTTC,CASRNDRENEQFF
TRBJ1-3,TRBV7-2,-,many,TGTGCCAGCAGCCCCGACGGGTACTCTGGAAACACCATATATTTT,CASSPDGYSGNTIYF
TRBJ1-2,TRBV25-1,-,many,TGTGCCAGCGGGGACAATGGTGGCTACACCTTC,CASGDNGGYTF
TRBJ2-3,TRBV9,-,few,TGTGCCAGCAGCGTAGCTTCCTTTAAGGGCGCAGATACGCAGTATTTT,CASSVASFKGADTQYF
TRBJ2-7,TRBV12-3/TRBV12-4,TRBD1,many,TGTGCCAGCAGTTTAAGGGGACAGGGGGATGGGGTATACGAGCAGTACTTC,CASSLRGQGDGVYEQYF
TRBJ1-6,TRBV29-1,TRBD1,many,TGCAGCGTGCGTGTATCGGGACAGGGGACGGACTCCTATAATTCACCCCTCCACTTT,CSVRVSGQGTDSYNSPLHF
TRBJ1-2,TRBV12-3/TRBV12-4,-,-,TGTGCCAGCAGTTTAGAGTGGGGAAACTATGGCTACACCTTC,CASSLEWGNYGYTF
TRBJ1-3,TRBV20-1,TRBD1,few,TGCAGTGCGGCGGACAGGGGGTCTGGAAACACCATATATTTT,CSAADRGSGNTIYF
TRBJ1-6,TRBV29-1,-,many,TGCAGCGTATCGGTTAGCTCCTATAATTCACCCCTCCACTTT,CSVSVSSYNSPLHF
TRBJ2-1,TRBV29-1,TRBD1,-,TGCAGCGTTGAATTGGACAGGGGAAATGAGCAGTTCTTC,CSVELDRGNEQFF
TRBJ2-3,TRBV11-2,TRBD2,-,TGTGCCAGCAGCTTCGGGCGGGGGAGGCCCACAGATACGCAGTATTTT,CASSFGRGRPTDTQYF
TRBJ2-7,TRBV5-1,-,-,TGCGCCAGCAGCTTAGGATTTCGAGGGCAGTACCACGAGCAGTACTTC,CASSLGFRGQYHEQYF
TRBJ2-2,TRBV20-1,TRBD2,many,TGCAGTGCCAGGGAGGGCCCCTCGACCGGGGAGCTGTTTTTT,CSAREGPSTGELFF
TRBJ1-5,TRBV20-1,-,-,TGCAGTGCCCTCGTGGGGACCAATCAGCCCCAGCATTTT,CSALVGTNQPQHF
TRBJ2-1,TRBV15,TRBD1,many,TGTGCCACCAGCCAGGGGGTAGGCATCTACAATGAGCAGTTCTTC,CATSQGVGIYNEQFF
TRBJ2-2,TRBV19,TRBD1,once,TGTGCCAGTAGCCGGGGGACAGGCACCGACACCGGGGAGCTGTTTTTT,CASSRGTGTDTGELFF
TRBJ2-7,TRBV20-1,-,many,TGCAGTGCACCCGTGGCGCCCTACGAGCAGTACTTC,CSAPVAPYEQYF
TRBJ2-1,TRBV20-1,TRBD2,many,TGCAGTGCTACGAAGACTAGCCTCCTACAATCAGAGCAGTTCTTC,CSATKTSLLQSEQFF
TRBJ1-2,TRBV6-2/TRBV6-3,TRBD1,many,TGTGCCAGCAGTTACACGGGACAGTCGGATCGCTACACCTTC,CASSYTGQSDRYTF
TRBJ2-5,TRBV25-1,-,few,TGTGCCAGCAGTCAGTCTCAGGGTTTGCGGGGGACCCAGTACTTC,CASSQSQGLRGTQYF
TRBJ1-4,TRBV20-1,-,many,TGCAGTGCTAGGTTGGGCCAACCTGAAAAACTGTTTTTT,CSARLGQPEKLFF
TRBJ2-3,TRBV20-1,-,many,TGCAGCTCTCCGGGGGTGGATACGCAGTATTTT,CSSPGVDTQYF
TRBJ1-3,TRBV12-5,-,-,TGTGCTAGTGGTTTGCCCCGAGAATACACCATATATTTT,CASGLPREYTIYF
TRBJ2-2,TRBV20-1,TRBD2,-,TGCAGTGCTAGAGATACGGGGGGGGATATCGGGGAGCTGTTTTTT,CSARDTGGDIGELFF
TRBJ2-1,TRBV6-4,TRBD1,many,TGTGCCAGCAGTGACCCCGGGACAGCCGGGGATGAGCAGTTCTTC,CASSDPGTAGDEQFF
TRBJ2-1,TRBV7-8,-,-,TGTGCCAGCAGCTTAGACTGGGGAAGCTCCTACAATGAGCAGTTCTTC,CASSLDWGSSYNEQFF
TRBJ1-1,TRBV12-3/TRBV12-4,TRBD1,many,TGTGCCAGCAGTTTTGGAGCGGGACAGGGGGGAGTAGCTTTCTTT,CASSFGAGQGGVAFF
TRBJ2-1,TRBV4-3,TRBD1,many,TGCGCCAGCAGCCCTTCCCGACAGGGGATGGGTGAGCAGTTCTTC,CASSPSRQGMGEQFF
TRBJ2-7,TRBV4-3,-,-,TGCGCCAGCAGCCAAGAGGCACAGGGTTGGTACGAGCAGTACTTC,CASSQEAQGWYEQYF
TRBJ1-6,TRBV20-1,-,-,TGCAGTGCTAGGGAAGGGGGACCCCTCCACTTT,CSAREGGPLHF
TRBJ2-3,TRBV4-1,-,few,TGCGCCAGCAGCCCCTCTCGGGGGACCACAGATACGCAGTATTTT,CASSPSRGTTDTQYF